This T cell receptor beta chain came from a study of T-cell reconstitution after alpha-beta-depleted transplantation in children. Germline V lookup: CDR1 DFQATT, CDR2 SNEGSKA (reference sequence). The CDR3 is made up of 14 amino acids. V trimming: 6 bases; J trimming: 5 bases; junction bases outside the gene matches: 6. In this sample, this clonotype turned up many times. Its antigen is still unknown. Study outcomes and limitations: The high TCRbeta diversity at day 60 in some patients came from surviving recipient T cells and thymic progenitors.

Unique molecular identifiers were incorporated into the prepared TCRbeta library. TCRdb used MiXCR to reprocess the PCR reads, holding one entry per CDR3 protein. The profile shows 250,000 or so distinct CDR3 sequences, around 8% of them singletons. This sequence originates from a male patient younger than 18 who had a stem cell transplant for acute lymphoblastic leukemia, so the T cells may come from the graft donor. The source was PBMCs, mostly from graft donor cells, collected 180 days after TCRalphabeta/CD19-depleted stem cell transplant. This rearrangement joins TRBV20-1 to TRBJ2-5, with TRBD2 matching 13 bases. CDR3 amino acids: CSAQLAGGRETQYF. The CDR3 nucleotides are TGCAGTGCGCAACTAGCGGGAGGGCGGGAGACCCAGTACTTC.